This T cell receptor (beta chain) was observed in a study of cytomegalovirus exposure and HLA in healthy donors. Study results and limitations: Segments of the TCR beta V type were, in most cases, productive about 87% or about 30% of the time in an earlier analysis. Among the most significant clusters, several appeared linked to common viral pathogens in a later analysis.

Healthy donors of bone marrow made up the group. The PCR ran on 60 Vbeta and 13 Jbeta primers. Only in-frame clones appear in the TCRdb table, and some are missing; sequencing was by immunoSEQ multiplex PCR. The data contain about 94,000 clones, roughly 80% of them singletons. A note on this clone: The antigen remains unidentified.

Germline-derived CDR1 and CDR2 are SGHNT and YYREEE (reference sequence). This CDR3 is built from 18 residues. V was pared by 2 bases and J by 0 bases, with 15 bases between. V usage is TRBV5-4 and J usage is TRBJ1-6; perhaps TRBD1 as D (6 bases). The material sequenced was PBMCs. The clonotype originates from a human donor in good health. The CDR3 protein is CASSFLDSSSSYNSPLHF. The DNA for the CDR3 is TGTGCCAGCAGCTTCCTGGACAGTTCGAGCTCCTATAATTCACCCCTCCACTTT. Combining the CDR3 with reference TRBV5-4 and TRBJ1-6 gives the whole variable domain ETGVTQSPTHLIKTRGQQVTLRCSSQSGHNTVSWYQQALGQGPQFIFQYYREEENGRGNFPPRFSGLQFPNYSSELNVNALELDDSALYLCASSFLDSSSSYNSPLHFGNGTRLTVT.